These T cell receptor beta chains were read from a single sample in a study of cytomegalovirus exposure and HLA in healthy donors. TCRdb keeps only in-frame clones here, not all; method: immunoSEQ multiplex PCR. The sample has about 73,000 clones, 85% to 95% seen once. Sequencing was performed on PBMCs. Every receptor here comes from a man younger than 30 in good health and CMV-seronegative. The CDR3 runs from the conserved cysteine through the conserved F or W. A D gene is named only where the DNA matches it firmly. Size tells how often a clone was seen (once, few, many) or the class of an expanded clone, and some rows leave it out.

NA | TRBJ1-1 | TRBV2 | NA | TGTGCCAGCAGTCCGGGGGGGAACACTGAAGCTTTCTTT | CASSPGGNTEAFF
TRBD2 | TRBJ2-7 | TRBV27 | NA | TGTGCCAGCAAGGACCCGAGCGGGGGGTTGTACGAGCAGTACTTC | CASKDPSGGLYEQYF
NA | TRBJ2-7 | TRBV7-2 | NA | TGTGCCAGCAGCTCCCGTAAGACGGGGGTCTCGGAGCAGTACTTC | CASSSRKTGVSEQYF
NA | TRBJ2-7 | TRBV2 | NA | TGTGCCAGCAGCGGGGGGCAGGACCCTTTGGACGAGCAGTACTTC | CASSGGQDPLDEQYF
TRBD1 | TRBJ2-7 | TRBV4-3 | NA | TGCGCCAGCAGCCATAGACAGGGAACCTACGAGCAGTACTTC | CASSHRQGTYEQYF
TRBD1 | TRBJ2-1 | TRBV7-3 | NA | TGTGCCAGCAGCTTGGACAGGGGGCTGCACAATGAGCAGTTCTTC | CASSLDRGLHNEQFF
NA | TRBJ2-3 | TRBV30 | NA | TGTGCCTGGAGCCCAGGGAATTCGGCAGATACGCAGTATTTT | CAWSPGNSADTQYF
NA | TRBJ1-1 | TRBV30 | NA | TGTGCCTGGGATGGTACCAGAAACACTGAAGCTTTCTTT | CAWDGTRNTEAFF
NA | TRBJ2-3 | TRBV19 | NA | TGTGCCAGTAGTACTCAACAGTCGGTGGTGATAATAGATACGCAGTATTTT | CASSTQQSVVIIDTQYF
NA | TRBJ1-2 | TRBV23-1 | NA | TGCGCCAGCAGTCAATCGCCATCCGCGCAGGGGAACGTTCTGCAAAACTATGGCTACACCTTC | CASSQSPSAQGNVLQNYGYTF
NA | TRBJ2-3 | TRBV30 | NA | TGTGCCTGGAATCGGTTCACAGATACGCAGTATTTT | CAWNRFTDTQYF
TRBD1 | TRBJ1-1 | TRBV7-6 | NA | TGTGCCAGCAGCTTGGGACAGGGAAGAACGGGGACTGAAGCTTTCTTT | CASSLGQGRTGTEAFF
TRBD2 | TRBJ2-3 | TRBV6-1 | NA | TGTGCCAGCAGTGAAGAGGGACTAGCGGGGGGGACCAGCGGTTTT | CASSEEGLAGGTSGF
NA | TRBJ1-3 | TRBV6-5 | NA | TGTGCCAGCAGTTATTCTACAGCCAACACCATATATTTT | CASSYSTANTIYF
TRBD1 | TRBJ1-2 | TRBV7-2 | NA | TGTGCCAGCAGCTACCGGGACAGGGATGGCTACACCTTC | CASSYRDRDGYTF
TRBD2 | TRBJ2-7 | TRBV27 | NA | TGTGCCAGCAGTTATTCTAGCGGGGGGAGCGAGCAGTACTTC | CASSYSSGGSEQYF
TRBD2 | TRBJ2-3 | TRBV6-1 | NA | TGTGCCAGCAGACGAAGCGGGGGGAGCACAGATACGCAGTATTTT | CASRRSGGSTDTQYF
TRBD2 | TRBJ2-3 | TRBV7-9 | NA | TGTGCCAGCAGCCCCCCAGCGGGGGGGCCAGATACGCAGTATTTT | CASSPPAGGPDTQYF
NA | TRBJ1-2 | TRBV5-6 | NA | TGTGCCAGCAGCTCAATTGCAGGTGATTCTAACTATGGCTACACCTTC | CASSSIAGDSNYGYTF
TRBD1 | TRBJ2-4 | TRBV7-2 | NA | TGTGCCAGCAGCTCCAAGGACAGGGAGAACATTCAGTACTTC | CASSSKDRENIQYF
TRBD1 | TRBJ1-3 | TRBV7-2 | NA | TGTGCCAGCAGCGCGACAGGGGGAGGAAACACCATATATTTT | CASSATGGGNTIYF
NA | TRBJ1-2 | TRBV25-1 | NA | TGTGCCAGCAGTGGGGTGGGGAGGGCGAATGGCTACACCTTC | CASSGVGRANGYTF
NA | TRBJ1-1 | TRBV29-1 | NA | TGCAGCGTGGCACCGGGTGCGGAGGTCACTGAAGCTTTCTTT | CSVAPGAEVTEAFF
NA | TRBJ1-4 | TRBV7-9 | NA | TGTGCCAGCAGCCGGCCTGGGCCTAATGAAAAACTGTTTTTT | CASSRPGPNEKLFF
NA | TRBJ1-3 | TRBV2 | NA | TGTGCCAGCAGTGGGGCCCTAATAGTCAGCTCTGGAAACACCATATATTTT | CASSGALIVSSGNTIYF
TRBD1 | TRBJ1-5 | TRBV4-3 | NA | TGCGCCAGCAGCCAGGATACCGGGACAGGGGATCAGCCCCAGCATTTT | CASSQDTGTGDQPQHF
NA | TRBJ1-2 | TRBV13 | once | TGTGCCAGCAGCCCCCCACAGGCGGCTAACTATGGCTACACCTTC | CASSPPQAANYGYTF
TRBD1 | TRBJ1-1 | TRBV9 | NA | TGTGCCAGCAGCGTAGTTCAGGGGGATAATGAAGCTTTCTTT | CASSVVQGDNEAFF
NA | TRBJ1-6 | TRBV27 | NA | TGTGCCAGCACAGGGGTGGGGTCACCCCTCCACTTT | CASTGVGSPLHF
NA | TRBJ1-2 | TRBV5-8 | once | TGTGCCAGCAGCTTGGAAGGGGGGGTCTTCTATGGCTACACCTTC | CASSLEGGVFYGYTF
TRBD1 | TRBJ1-5 | TRBV29-1 | NA | TGCAGCGTGGGACAGGGGAGCAATCAGCCCCAGCATTTT | CSVGQGSNQPQHF
NA | TRBJ2-7 | TRBV7-7 | NA | TGTGCTAGCAGCTTGCAGATCTCCTACGAGCAGTACTTC | CASSLQISYEQYF
NA | TRBJ2-7 | TRBV2 | once | TGTGCCAGCAGTGAAGGTAGCATTCACGAGCAGTACTTC | CASSEGSIHEQYF
NA | TRBJ1-3 | TRBV19 | NA | TGTGCCTGTGCCTGGGCCCCTGGAAACACCATATATTTT | CACAWAPGNTIYF
TRBD1 | TRBJ2-7 | TRBV30 | once | TGTGCCTGGAGTTGGACAGGGGGCATCTACGAGCAGTACTTC | CAWSWTGGIYEQYF
TRBD1 | TRBJ2-7 | TRBV9 | NA | TGTGCCAGCAGCGTAGCTTCCGGGACAGGGGCCTACGAGCAGTACTTC | CASSVASGTGAYEQYF
TRBD1 | TRBJ1-2 | TRBV4-1 | NA | TGCGCCAGCAGCCCGCGCCAAAATACAGGGGGAGGCTACACCTTC | CASSPRQNTGGGYTF
TRBD2 | TRBJ2-1 | TRBV7-6 | NA | TGTGCCAGCAGCTACGGACTAGCGGGGGCCTCCTACAATGAGCAGTTCTTC | CASSYGLAGASYNEQFF
NA | TRBJ2-7 | TRBV9 | NA | TGTGCCAGCAGCCCTCACCGGGACTTCTCCTACGAGCAGTACTTC | CASSPHRDFSYEQYF
TRBD1 | TRBJ2-1 | TRBV7-8 | NA | TGTGCCAGCAGCTCAGCGACAGGGGGCATCGACAATGAGCAGTTCTTC | CASSSATGGIDNEQFF
NA | TRBJ1-3 | TRBV4-1 | NA | TGCGCCAGCAGCCAAGATTCTGAGGGTTCTGGAAACACCATATATTTT | CASSQDSEGSGNTIYF
TRBD2 | TRBJ2-1 | TRBV11-2 | NA | TGTGCCAGCAGCTTAGTCGGACGAAGCGGGGGGAACTCCTACAATGAGCAGTTCTTC | CASSLVGRSGGNSYNEQFF
TRBD2 | TRBJ2-2 | TRBV30 | NA | TGTGCCTGGAGTGTTGGTACTAGCGGGAGGAACGGGGAGCTGTTTTTT | CAWSVGTSGRNGELFF
TRBD1 | TRBJ1-2 | TRBV9 | NA | TGTGCCAGCAGCGGGTGGGACAGGCCTAACTATGGCTACACCTTC | CASSGWDRPNYGYTF
NA | TRBJ1-1 | TRBV7-9 | NA | TGTGCCAGCACCCCAACAGGGATGAACACTGAAGCTTTCTTT | CASTPTGMNTEAFF
NA | TRBJ1-1 | TRBV28 | NA | TGTGCCAGCAGTTTAAGAGGCATACCTAGAACTGAAGCTTTCTTT | CASSLRGIPRTEAFF
NA | TRBJ1-1 | TRBV5-4 | NA | TGTGCCAGCAGCGCAGGGATTTCTGAAGCTTTCTTT | CASSAGISEAFF
TRBD1 | TRBJ1-4 | TRBV7-2 | NA | TGTGCCAGCAGCTTAGGACAGGGGATTTGGGAAAAACTGTTTTTT | CASSLGQGIWEKLFF